Listed here are 5 T cell receptor beta chains from one sample, sequenced in a study of T cells in Graves' hyperthyroidism and ophthalmopathy. Amplification targeted TCR beta CDR3 regions from RNA transcripts. TCR CDR3 regions were first amplified by RT-PCR with HTBI primers. TCRdb itself ran the multiplex PCR reads through MiXCR, one entry per CDR3 protein. There are around 600,000 distinct CDR3 sequences in the sample; more than 15% occur only once, and about 7% lies in the top ten. The specimen sequenced was blood. The receptor set was obtained from a woman younger than 45 with Graves' hyperthyroidism.

V and J are TRBV5-4 and TRBJ2-2, with 8 bases fitting TRBD1. J was trimmed by 7 bases and V by 5 bases; bases with no gene match: 10. This CDR3 spans 15 amino acids. Germline V gene data show CDR1 as SGHNT and CDR2 as YYREEE (reference sequence). The CDR3 sequence: CASSPLDRAGGELFF. For the CDR3, the DNA is TGTGCCAGCAGTCCCCTGGACAGGGCCGGCGGGGAGCTGTTTTTT. The whole variable domain, remainder taken from reference TRBV5-4 and TRBJ2-2, is ETGVTQSPTHLIKTRGQQVTLRCSSQSGHNTVSWYQQALGQGPQFIFQYYREEENGRGNFPPRFSGLQFPNYSSELNVNALELDDSALYLCASSPLDRAGGELFFGEGSRLTVL.

This clonotype came up a few times. V and J are TRBV5-1 and TRBJ1-4; D gene uncertain. The CDR3 contains 15 residues. Trimming left V 0 bases short and J 7 bases short, with 13 bases between. Germline V CDR1 and CDR2: SGHRS, YFSETQ. The CDR3 DNA reads TGCGCCAGCAGCTTGGCCATGGGGAGAGGTGAAAAACTGTTTTTT. Protein sequence: CASSLAMGRGEKLFF.

This sequence joins TRBV13 and TRBJ2-7, with 10 bases identical to TRBD1. From germline, CDR1 is PRHDT and CDR2 FYEKMQ (reference sequence). This CDR3 has 15 amino acids. Germline trimming cut 3 bases from V and 1 base from J; bases unmatched to any gene: 3. The CDR3 spells CASSLTGGESYEQYF. In DNA, the CDR3 is TGTGCCAGCAGCTTGACAGGGGGCGAGTCCTACGAGCAGTACTTC.

The CDR3 spells CASSPTSVRSDTQYF. CDR3 nucleotide sequence: TGTGCCAGCAGCCCGACTAGCGTACGTTCAGATACGCAGTATTTT. The chain uses TRBV7-6 and TRBJ2-3, with 8 bases fitting TRBD2. The CDR3 consists of 15 residues. Germline V gene lookup returns CDR1 SGHVS and CDR2 FNYEAQ. With V trimmed by 5 bases and J by 4 bases, 8 bases remained unmatched.

This clonotype was counted many times. The J gene is TRBJ2-1, the V gene TRBV28; D ambiguous. This CDR3 comprises 12 residues. The V end lost 9 bases, the J end lost 9 bases, and 15 bases lay between the germline ends. The V gene's germline CDR1 is MDHEN and CDR2 SYDVKM. The CDR3 DNA follows: TGTGCCAGTGCATCGGGCGCAAGTGAGCAGTTCTTC. Translated, it gives CASASGASEQFF.